A single sample is the source of the 19 T cell receptor beta chains below, sequenced in a study of OX40 agonist ivuxolimab in advanced cancers. The assay was immunoSEQ multiplex PCR, and TCRdb's table has in-frame clones only and misses some. This sample has roughly 100,000 clones; around 85% occur once, and the top ten carry around 4%. The material sequenced was CD4+ or CD8+ T cells sorted from blood, taken in a trial of the OX40 agonist ivuxolimab. The source is an adult with an advanced solid tumor such as melanoma, head and neck, liver or kidney cancer.

The chain carries TRBV14 and TRBJ1-3; unclear D gene. Germline V gene sequence: CDR1 SGHDN, CDR2 FVKESK. This CDR3 is 14 amino acids long. Trimming took off 4 bases at V and 8 bases at J, with 15 bases between the two ends. CDR3 region: CASSPTSRLDTIYF. The CDR3 DNA reads TGTGCCAGCAGCCCGACCTCTCGTCTGGACACCATATATTTT.

The rearrangement joins TRBV30 to TRBJ2-1; D uncertain. The CDR3 sequence is 14 residues long. V lost 2 bases to trimming and J lost 8 bases, with 16 bases between them. Germline CDR1 is GTSNPN and CDR2 is SVGIG (reference sequence). The CDR3 here is CAWSPVGPRDEQFF. CDR3 bases: TGTGCCTGGAGTCCCGTTGGACCGCGTGATGAGCAGTTCTTC.

This chain links TRBV11-2 with TRBJ2-7, with D hard to call. V was cut by 5 bases and J by 6 bases, with 14 bases left in between. Germline CDR1 is SGHAT and CDR2 is FQNNGV. The CDR3 extends over 13 amino acids. CDR3 bases: TGTGCCAGCAGCCCCCCGTTGGAACTCGAGCAGTACTTC. Protein product: CASSPPLELEQYF.

The gene calls are TRBV5-1 and TRBJ2-2, with 10 nucleotides matching TRBD2. Trimming at V came to 4 bases and at J to 7 bases, leaving 7 bases not matched to a gene. This CDR3 is 15 amino acids long. Per germline, CDR1 SGHRS and CDR2 YFSETQ. CDR3 protein: CASSRPSGSGGELFF. The CDR3 coding sequence is TGCGCCAGCAGCCGTCCTAGCGGGAGTGGCGGGGAGCTGTTTTTT. Together with reference TRBV5-1 and TRBJ2-2, the CDR3 gives the full variable domain: KAGVTQTPRYLIKTRGQQVTLSCSPISGHRSVSWYQQTPGQGLQFLFEYFSETQRNKGNFPGRFSGRQFSNSRSEMNVSTLELGDSALYLCASSRPSGSGGELFFGEGSRLTVL.

The rearrangement links TRBV27 to TRBJ2-3; D unclear. With 6 bases removed from V and 3 bases from J, the gap between germline ends came to 13 bases. Germline V lookup: CDR1 MNHEY, CDR2 SMNVEV (reference sequence). The CDR3 consists of 14 residues. The CDR3 nucleotides read TGTGCCAGCAGCTCCATGTTCGGGACAGATACGCAGTATTTT. Protein sequence: CASSSMFGTDTQYF.

J is TRBJ2-7 and V is TRBV5-4; maybe TRBD2 (6 bases). The length of the CDR3 is 16 residues. CDR1 SGHNT and CDR2 YYREEE come from the germline V gene (reference sequence). With 0 bases removed from V and 4 bases from J, the gap between germline ends came to 17 bases. The CDR3 loop reads CASSLGSARGSYEQYF. The CDR3 DNA is TGTGCCAGCAGCTTGGGATCAGCGCGGGGTTCGTACGAGCAGTACTTC.

CDR3 sequence: CAWSYGRKGEQFF. CDR3 sequence (DNA): TGTGCCTGGAGTTACGGGAGAAAGGGTGAGCAGTTCTTC. The chain is built from TRBV30 and TRBJ2-1; weak D call: TRBD2 (6 bases). The germline CDR1 and CDR2 sequences are GTSNPN and SVGIG (reference sequence). The CDR3 loop spans 13 amino acids. The ends were cut back, 2 bases at V and 9 bases at J, with 14 bases in the middle. Combining the CDR3 with reference TRBV30 and TRBJ2-1 gives the whole variable domain SQTIHQWPATLVQPVGSPLSLECTVEGTSNPNLYWYRQAAGRGLQLLFYSVGIGQISSEVPQNLSASRPQDRQFILSSKKLLLSDSGFYLCAWSYGRKGEQFFGPGTRLTVL.

This chain links TRBV6-6 with TRBJ2-2, with D possibly TRBD1 on 6 matching bases. Germline values: CDR1 MNHNY, CDR2 SVGAGI (reference sequence). The germline V and J ends were trimmed by 7 bases and 3 bases, with 12 bases remaining between them. This CDR3 has 14 residues. The CDR3 DNA reads as TGTGCCAGCACCTTTACAGGGTACACCGGGGAGCTGTTTTTT. It codes for CASTFTGYTGELFF.

The chain has TRBV19 and TRBJ2-1; D is perhaps TRBD2 (6 bases). Trimming shortened V by 7 bases and J by 2 bases, and 15 bases separated the two germline ends. The germline gives CDR1 LNHDA, CDR2 SQIVND (reference sequence). The CDR3 consists of 15 residues. CDR3 in amino acids: CASTIAGWPYNEQFF. The CDR3 coding sequence is TGTGCCAGTACCATCGCGGGGTGGCCCTACAATGAGCAGTTCTTC.

In its sample, this clone was seen a few times. CDR3 sequence reads: CASSFRGLLAAQETQYF. CDR3 DNA sequence: TGTGCCAGCAGTTTTAGGGGTCTACTAGCAGCCCAAGAGACCCAGTACTTC. The chain employs TRBV28 and TRBJ2-5; weak D call: TRBD2 (6 bases). Trimming removed 3 bases at V and 1 base at J, with 18 bases between. This CDR3 contains 17 residues. Germline loops: CDR1 MDHEN, CDR2 SYDVKM.

The V gene is TRBV7-9, the J gene TRBJ1-5; 7 bases fit TRBD1. This CDR3 contains 19 residues. CDR1 and CDR2 from the germline V gene are SEHNR and FQNEAQ (reference sequence). Trimming at V came to 0 bases and at J to 2 bases, leaving 13 bases not matched to a gene. The CDR3 coding sequence is TGTGCCAGCAGCTTAGCTCAAACAGGGGCCCCACGGGGCAATCAGCCCCAGCATTTT. Residues: CASSLAQTGAPRGNQPQHF.

This rearrangement joins TRBV7-3 to TRBJ2-2; maybe TRBD2 (6 bases). Germline-derived CDR1 and CDR2 are SGHTA and FQGTGA. Trimming shortened V by 6 bases and J by 2 bases, and 16 bases separated the two germline ends. The CDR3 has 16 amino acids. The CDR3 DNA is TGTGCCAGCAGGTCAACAGCGGGTTATAACACCGGGGAGCTGTTTTTT. This codes for CASRSTAGYNTGELFF.

This clone was observed a few times. A read error may account for a junction end that differs from germline. The V gene is TRBV7-7, the J gene TRBJ2-2, with D maybe TRBD1 (6 bases). Germline V lookup: CDR1 SSHAT, CDR2 FNYEAQ (reference sequence). The CDR3 runs to 14 residues. The CDR3 DNA is TGTGCTAGCAGCTTAGGGGGACGTAACGGGGAGCTGTTTTTT. It codes for CASSLGGRNGELFF.

V gene TRBV10-3 combines with J gene TRBJ1-2; 10 positions match TRBD1. V was clipped by 6 bases and J by 3 bases; unmatched bases: 4. The CDR3 totals 14 residues. Germline V gene data show CDR1 as ENHRY and CDR2 as SYGVKD. This CDR3 reads CAIRTGGADYGYTF. The CDR3 DNA reads as TGTGCCATCAGGACAGGGGGCGCGGACTATGGCTACACCTTC.

V is TRBV18 and J is TRBJ2-2; the D is unclear. The CDR3 consists of 14 residues. The V gene lost 3 bases and the J gene lost 1 base, with 6 bases spanning the gap. Germline V gives CDR1 KGHSH, CDR2 LQKENI. CDR3 loop: CASSPQQNTGELFF. The CDR3 DNA follows: TGTGCCAGCTCACCTCAACAGAACACCGGGGAGCTGTTTTTT.

This clone was detected once. This chain links TRBV19 with TRBJ2-7, with D perhaps assigned TRBD1 or TRBD2 (5 bases each). V was shortened by 5 bases and J by 8 bases, with 16 bases between the two germline ends. Germline assignment: CDR1 LNHDA and CDR2 SQIVND (reference sequence). The CDR3 totals 13 residues. CDR3 bases: TGTGCCAGTAGTGTCAGGGACCTACGGCAGCAGTACTTC. Protein sequence: CASSVRDLRQQYF.

J is TRBJ2-7 and V is TRBV28; perhaps TRBD2 as D (6 bases). The germline V gene has CDR1 MDHEN and CDR2 SYDVKM. This CDR3 is built from 14 residues. Trimming left V 6 bases short and J 2 bases short, with 14 bases between. CDR3 in amino acids: CASRGGLSAYEQYF. Here the CDR3 DNA reads TGTGCCAGCAGGGGGGGACTTTCCGCCTACGAGCAGTACTTC.

The J gene is TRBJ2-1, the V gene TRBV4-1; 7 bases map to TRBD1. Germline trimming cut 4 bases from V and 5 bases from J; bases unmatched to any gene: 2. Germline CDR1 reads MGHRA; CDR2 reads YSYEKL. The CDR3 is made up of 13 amino acids. The CDR3 protein is CASSRDRDNEQFF. The DNA of the CDR3 is TGCGCCAGCAGCCGAGACAGGGACAATGAGCAGTTCTTC.

The CDR3 loop reads CASSYGALGSYEQYF. The CDR3 DNA reads as TGTGCCAGCAGTTACGGGGCCCTAGGCTCCTACGAGCAGTACTTC. The rearrangement joins TRBV6-5 to TRBJ2-7, with TRBD1 as a possible D gene (5 bases). Germline loops: CDR1 MNHEY, CDR2 SVGAGI. The CDR3 sequence is 15 residues long. Trimming pared 2 bases from V and 0 bases from J, leaving 11 bases between.